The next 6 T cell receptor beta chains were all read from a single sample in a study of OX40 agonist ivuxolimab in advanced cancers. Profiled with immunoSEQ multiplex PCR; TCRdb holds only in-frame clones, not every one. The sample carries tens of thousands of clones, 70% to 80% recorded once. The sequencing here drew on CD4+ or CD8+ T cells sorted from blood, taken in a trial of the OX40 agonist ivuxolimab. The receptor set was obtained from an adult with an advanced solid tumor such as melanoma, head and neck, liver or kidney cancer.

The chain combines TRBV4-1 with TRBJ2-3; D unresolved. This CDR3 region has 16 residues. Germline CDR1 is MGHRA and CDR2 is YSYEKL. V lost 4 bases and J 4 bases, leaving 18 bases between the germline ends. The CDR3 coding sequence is TGCGCCAGCAGCCGGCAACTGATCCCGCCCGCAGATACGCAGTATTTT. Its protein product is CASSRQLIPPADTQYF.

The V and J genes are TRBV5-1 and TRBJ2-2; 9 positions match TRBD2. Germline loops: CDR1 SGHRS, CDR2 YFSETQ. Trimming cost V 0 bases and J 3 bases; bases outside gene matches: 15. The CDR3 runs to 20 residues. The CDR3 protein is CASSLGRGYGLARDTGELFF. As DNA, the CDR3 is TGCGCCAGCAGCTTGGGGCGGGGGTATGGACTAGCGCGAGACACCGGGGAGCTGTTTTTT.

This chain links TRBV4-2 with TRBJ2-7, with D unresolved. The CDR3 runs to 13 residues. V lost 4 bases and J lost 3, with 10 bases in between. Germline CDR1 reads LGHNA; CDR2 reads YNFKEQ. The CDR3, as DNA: TGTGCCAGCAGCCTGGGTTTGGGCTACGAGCAGTACTTC. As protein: CASSLGLGYEQYF.

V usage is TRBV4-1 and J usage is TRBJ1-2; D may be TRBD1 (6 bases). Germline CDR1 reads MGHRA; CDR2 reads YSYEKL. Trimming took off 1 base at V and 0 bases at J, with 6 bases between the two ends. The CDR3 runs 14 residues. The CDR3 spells CASSQGTANYGYTF. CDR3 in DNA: TGCGCCAGCAGCCAAGGGACAGCTAACTATGGCTACACCTTC.

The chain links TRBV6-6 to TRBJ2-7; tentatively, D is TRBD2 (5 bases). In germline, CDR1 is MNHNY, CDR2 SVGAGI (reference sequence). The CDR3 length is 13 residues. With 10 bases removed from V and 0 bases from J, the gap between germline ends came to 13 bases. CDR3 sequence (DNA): TGTGCCATTTCGGACGGGAACTCCTACGAGCAGTACTTC. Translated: CAISDGNSYEQYF.

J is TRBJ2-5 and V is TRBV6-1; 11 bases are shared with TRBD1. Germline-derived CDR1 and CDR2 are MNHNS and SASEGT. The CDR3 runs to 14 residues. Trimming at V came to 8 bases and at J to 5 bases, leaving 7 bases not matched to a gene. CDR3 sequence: CASGGQGDLETQYF. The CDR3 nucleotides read TGTGCCAGCGGGGGACAGGGGGATCTGGAGACCCAGTACTTC.